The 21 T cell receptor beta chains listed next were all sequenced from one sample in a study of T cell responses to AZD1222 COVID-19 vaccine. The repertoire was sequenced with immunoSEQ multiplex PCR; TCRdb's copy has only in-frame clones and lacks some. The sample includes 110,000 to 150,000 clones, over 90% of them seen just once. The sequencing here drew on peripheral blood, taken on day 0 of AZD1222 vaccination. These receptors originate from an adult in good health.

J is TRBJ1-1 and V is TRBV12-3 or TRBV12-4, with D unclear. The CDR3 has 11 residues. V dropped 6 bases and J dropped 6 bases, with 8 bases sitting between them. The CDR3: CASRGVAEAFF. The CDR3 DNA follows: TGTGCCAGCAGAGGCGTCGCTGAAGCTTTCTTT.

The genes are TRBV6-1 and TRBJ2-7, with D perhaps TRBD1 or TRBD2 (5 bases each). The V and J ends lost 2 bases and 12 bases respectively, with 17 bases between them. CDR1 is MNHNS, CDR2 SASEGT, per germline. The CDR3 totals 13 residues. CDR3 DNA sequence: TGTGCCAGCAGTGAAAAAGGAGAGGGGCGGCTGTACTTC. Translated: CASSEKGEGRLYF.

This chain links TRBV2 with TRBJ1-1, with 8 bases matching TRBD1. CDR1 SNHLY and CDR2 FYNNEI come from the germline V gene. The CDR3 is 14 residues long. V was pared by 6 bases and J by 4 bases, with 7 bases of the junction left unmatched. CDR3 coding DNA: TGTGCCAGCAGAGGACAGGGTGGTTTCACTGAAGCTTTCTTT. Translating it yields CASRGQGGFTEAFF. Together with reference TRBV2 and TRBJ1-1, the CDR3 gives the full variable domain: EPEVTQTPSHQVTQMGQEVILRCVPISNHLYFYWYRQILGQKVEFLVSFYNNEISEKSEIFDDQFSVERPDGSNFTLKIRSTKLEDSAMYFCASRGQGGFTEAFFGQGTRLTVV.

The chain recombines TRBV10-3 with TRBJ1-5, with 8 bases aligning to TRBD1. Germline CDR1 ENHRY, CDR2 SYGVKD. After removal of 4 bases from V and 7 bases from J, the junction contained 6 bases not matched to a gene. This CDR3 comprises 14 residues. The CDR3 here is CAISGGQGDQPQHF. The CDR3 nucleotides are TGTGCCATCAGTGGAGGACAGGGTGACCAGCCCCAGCATTTT.

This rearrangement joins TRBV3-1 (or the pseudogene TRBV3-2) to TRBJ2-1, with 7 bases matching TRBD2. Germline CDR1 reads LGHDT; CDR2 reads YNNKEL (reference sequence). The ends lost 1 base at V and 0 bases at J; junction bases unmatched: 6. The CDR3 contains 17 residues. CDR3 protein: CASSQVGGRSSYNEQFF. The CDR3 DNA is TGTGCCAGCAGCCAAGTGGGCGGGAGAAGCTCCTACAATGAGCAGTTCTTC.

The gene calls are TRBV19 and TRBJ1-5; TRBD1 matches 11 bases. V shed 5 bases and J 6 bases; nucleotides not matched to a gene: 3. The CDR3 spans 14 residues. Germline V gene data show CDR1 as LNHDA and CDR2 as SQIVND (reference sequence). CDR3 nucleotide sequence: TGTGCCAGTAGTGCGGGACAGGGGGTTCAGCCCCAGCATTTT. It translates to CASSAGQGVQPQHF.

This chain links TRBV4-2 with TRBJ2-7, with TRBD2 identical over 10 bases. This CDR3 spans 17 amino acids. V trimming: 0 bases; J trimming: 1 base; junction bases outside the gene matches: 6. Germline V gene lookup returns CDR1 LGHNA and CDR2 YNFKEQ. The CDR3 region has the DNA TGTGCCAGCAGCCAAGATCCAGAGACTAGCGGGTCCTACGAGCAGTACTTC. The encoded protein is CASSQDPETSGSYEQYF.

CDR3 loop: CASSLKSNNEQFF. CDR3 nucleotides: TGTGCCAGCAGCTTGAAGAGCAACAATGAGCAGTTCTTC. The chain employs TRBV7-3 and TRBJ2-1, with unresolved D. This CDR3 comprises 13 residues. V lost 3 bases and J 5 bases, leaving 8 bases between the germline ends. CDR1 is SGHTA and CDR2 is FQGTGA in the germline V gene.

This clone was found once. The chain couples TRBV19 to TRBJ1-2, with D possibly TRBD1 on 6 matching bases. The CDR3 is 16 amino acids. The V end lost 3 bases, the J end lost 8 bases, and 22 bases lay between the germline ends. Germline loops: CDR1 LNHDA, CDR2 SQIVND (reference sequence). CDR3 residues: CASSMGTNRDLWGYTF. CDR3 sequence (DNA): TGTGCCAGTAGTATGGGGACGAACAGGGATCTTTGGGGCTACACCTTC.

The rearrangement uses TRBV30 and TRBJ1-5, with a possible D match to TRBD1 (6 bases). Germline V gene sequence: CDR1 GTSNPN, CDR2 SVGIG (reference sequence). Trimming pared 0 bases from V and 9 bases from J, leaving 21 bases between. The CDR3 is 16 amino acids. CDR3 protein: CAWSVLSRGGSAPQHF. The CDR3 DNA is TGTGCCTGGAGTGTCTTATCCAGGGGAGGTTCAGCGCCCCAGCATTTT.

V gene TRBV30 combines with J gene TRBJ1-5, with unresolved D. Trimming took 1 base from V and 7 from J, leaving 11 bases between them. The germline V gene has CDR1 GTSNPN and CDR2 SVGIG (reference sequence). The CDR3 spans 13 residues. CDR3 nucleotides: TGTGCCTGGAGTGCAGCCCGGCGGCAGCCCCAGCATTTT. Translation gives CAWSAARRQPQHF. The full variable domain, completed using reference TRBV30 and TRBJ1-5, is SQTIHQWPATLVQPVGSPLSLECTVEGTSNPNLYWYRQAAGRGLQLLFYSVGIGQISSEVPQNLSASRPQDRQFILSSKKLLLSDSGFYLCAWSAARRQPQHFGDGTRLSIL.

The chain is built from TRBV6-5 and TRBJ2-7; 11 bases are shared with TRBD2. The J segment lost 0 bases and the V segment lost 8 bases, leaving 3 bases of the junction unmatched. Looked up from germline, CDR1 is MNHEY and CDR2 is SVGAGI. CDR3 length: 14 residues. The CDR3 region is CASGLAGGSYEQYF. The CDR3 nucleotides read TGTGCCAGCGGTCTAGCGGGAGGCTCCTACGAGCAGTACTTC.

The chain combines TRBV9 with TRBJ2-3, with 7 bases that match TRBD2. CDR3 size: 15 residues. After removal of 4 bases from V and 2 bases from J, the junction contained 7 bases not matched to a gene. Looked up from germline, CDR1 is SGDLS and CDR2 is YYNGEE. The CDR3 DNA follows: TGTGCCAGCAGCCCCGAAGCGGGATTCACAGATACGCAGTATTTT. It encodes CASSPEAGFTDTQYF.

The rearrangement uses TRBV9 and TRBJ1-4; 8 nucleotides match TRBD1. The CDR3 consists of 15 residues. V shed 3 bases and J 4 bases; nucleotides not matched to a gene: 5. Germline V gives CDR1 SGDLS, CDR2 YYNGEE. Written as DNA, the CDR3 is TGTGCCAGCAGCGAGATGACAGGGGATAATGAAAAACTGTTTTTT. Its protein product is CASSEMTGDNEKLFF.

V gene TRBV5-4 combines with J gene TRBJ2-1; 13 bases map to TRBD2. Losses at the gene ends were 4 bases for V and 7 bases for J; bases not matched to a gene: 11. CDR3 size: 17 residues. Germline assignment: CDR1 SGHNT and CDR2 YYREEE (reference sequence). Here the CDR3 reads CASSAVLAGGPWNEQFF. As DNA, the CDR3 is TGTGCCAGCAGCGCCGTACTAGCGGGAGGGCCCTGGAATGAGCAGTTCTTC.

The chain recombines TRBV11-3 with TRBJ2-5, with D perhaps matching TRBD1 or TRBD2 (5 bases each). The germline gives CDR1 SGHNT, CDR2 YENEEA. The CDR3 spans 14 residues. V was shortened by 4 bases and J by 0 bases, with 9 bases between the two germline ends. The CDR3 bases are TGTGCCAGCAGCTCGGGGCCTGACCAAGAGACCCAGTACTTC. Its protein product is CASSSGPDQETQYF.

CDR3 loop: CASSLARLDSSREQYF. The CDR3 DNA is TGTGCCAGCAGCTTAGCGAGGCTGGACAGTTCTCGCGAGCAGTACTTC. The gene calls are TRBV7-9 and TRBJ2-7; D may be TRBD1 (6 bases). In germline, CDR1 is SEHNR, CDR2 FQNEAQ (reference sequence). Trimming removed 0 bases at V and 6 bases at J, with 18 bases between. The CDR3 sequence is 16 residues long.

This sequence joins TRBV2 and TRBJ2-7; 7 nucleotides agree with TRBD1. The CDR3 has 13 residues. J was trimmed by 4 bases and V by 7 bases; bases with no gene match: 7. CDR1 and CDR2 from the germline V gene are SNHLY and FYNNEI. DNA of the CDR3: TGTGCCAGCAAAGACAGGGAGAAATACGAGCAGTACTTC. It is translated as CASKDREKYEQYF.

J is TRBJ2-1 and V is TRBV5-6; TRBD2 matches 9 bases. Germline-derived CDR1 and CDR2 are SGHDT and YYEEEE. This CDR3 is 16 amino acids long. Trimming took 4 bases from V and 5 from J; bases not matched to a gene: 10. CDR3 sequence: CASSHTGTSRNNEQFF. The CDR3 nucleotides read TGTGCCAGCAGCCATACCGGGACTAGCAGGAACAATGAGCAGTTCTTC. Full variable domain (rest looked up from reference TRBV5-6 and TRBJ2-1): DAGVTQSPTHLIKTRGQQVTLRCSPKSGHDTVSWYQQALGQGPQFIFQYYEEEERQRGNFPDRFSGHQFPNYSSELNVNALLLGDSALYLCASSHTGTSRNNEQFFGPGTRLTVL.

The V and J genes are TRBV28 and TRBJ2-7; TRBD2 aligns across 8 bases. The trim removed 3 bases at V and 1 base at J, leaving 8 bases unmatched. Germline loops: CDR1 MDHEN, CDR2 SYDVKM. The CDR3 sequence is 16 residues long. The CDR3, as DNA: TGTGCCAGCAGTTTTGTAGGCGGCGGGAGGTCCTACGAGCAGTACTTC. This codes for CASSFVGGGRSYEQYF.

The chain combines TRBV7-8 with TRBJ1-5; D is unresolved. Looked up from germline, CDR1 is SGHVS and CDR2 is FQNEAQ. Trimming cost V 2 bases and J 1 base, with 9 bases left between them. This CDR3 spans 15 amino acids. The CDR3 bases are TGTGCCAGCAGCTTAAAGGCGGGGAGCAATCAGCCCCAGCATTTT. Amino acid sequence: CASSLKAGSNQPQHF.